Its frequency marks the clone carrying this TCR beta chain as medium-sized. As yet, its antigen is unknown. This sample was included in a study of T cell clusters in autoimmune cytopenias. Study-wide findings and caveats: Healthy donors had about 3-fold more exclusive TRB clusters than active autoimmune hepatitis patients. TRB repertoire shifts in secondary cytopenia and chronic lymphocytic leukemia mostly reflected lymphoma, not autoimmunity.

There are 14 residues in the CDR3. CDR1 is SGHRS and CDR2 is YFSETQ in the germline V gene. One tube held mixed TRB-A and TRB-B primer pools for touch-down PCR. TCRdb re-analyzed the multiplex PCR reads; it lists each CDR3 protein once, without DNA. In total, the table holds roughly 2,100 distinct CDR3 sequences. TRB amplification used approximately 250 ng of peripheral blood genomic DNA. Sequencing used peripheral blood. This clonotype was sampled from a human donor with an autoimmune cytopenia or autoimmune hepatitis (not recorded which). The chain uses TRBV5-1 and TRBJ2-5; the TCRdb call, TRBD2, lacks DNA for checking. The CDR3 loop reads CASSEGLAGETQYF.